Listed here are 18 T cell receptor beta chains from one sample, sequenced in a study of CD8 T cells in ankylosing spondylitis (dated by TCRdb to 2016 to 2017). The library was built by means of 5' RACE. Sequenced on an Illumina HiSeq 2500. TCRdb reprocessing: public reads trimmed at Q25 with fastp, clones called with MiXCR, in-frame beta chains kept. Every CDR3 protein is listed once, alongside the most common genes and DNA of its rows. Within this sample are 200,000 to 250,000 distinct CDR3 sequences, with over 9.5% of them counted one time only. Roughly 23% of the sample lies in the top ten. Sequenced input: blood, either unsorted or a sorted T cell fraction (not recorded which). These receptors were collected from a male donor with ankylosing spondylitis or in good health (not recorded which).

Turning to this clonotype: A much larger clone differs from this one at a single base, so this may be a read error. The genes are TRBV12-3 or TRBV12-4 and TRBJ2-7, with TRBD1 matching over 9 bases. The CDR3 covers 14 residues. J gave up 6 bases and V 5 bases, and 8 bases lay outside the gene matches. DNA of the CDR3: TGTGCCAGCAGTCCCACAGGGGGCCTGTGCGAGCAGTACTTC. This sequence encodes CASSPTGGLCEQYF.

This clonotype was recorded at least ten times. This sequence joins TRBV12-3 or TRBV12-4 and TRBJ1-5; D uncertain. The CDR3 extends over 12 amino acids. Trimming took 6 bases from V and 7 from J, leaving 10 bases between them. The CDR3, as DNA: TGTGCCAGCAGGGGGTCGAGCCAGCCCCAGCATTTT. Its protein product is CASRGSSQPQHF.

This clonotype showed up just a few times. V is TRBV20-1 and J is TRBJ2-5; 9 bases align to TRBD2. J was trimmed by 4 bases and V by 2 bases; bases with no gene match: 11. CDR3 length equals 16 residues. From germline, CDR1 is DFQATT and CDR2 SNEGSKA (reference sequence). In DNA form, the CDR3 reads TGCAGTGCTAGACCTGGCGGGGGGGCAGGCAGAGAGACCCAGTACTTC. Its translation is CSARPGGGAGRETQYF.

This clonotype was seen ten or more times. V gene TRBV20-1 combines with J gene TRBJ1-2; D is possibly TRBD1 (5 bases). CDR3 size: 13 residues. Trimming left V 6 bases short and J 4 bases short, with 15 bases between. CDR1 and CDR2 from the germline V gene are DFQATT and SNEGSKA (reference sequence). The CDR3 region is CSAPRQTVYGYTF. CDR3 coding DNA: TGCAGTGCGCCACGACAGACAGTCTATGGCTACACCTTC.

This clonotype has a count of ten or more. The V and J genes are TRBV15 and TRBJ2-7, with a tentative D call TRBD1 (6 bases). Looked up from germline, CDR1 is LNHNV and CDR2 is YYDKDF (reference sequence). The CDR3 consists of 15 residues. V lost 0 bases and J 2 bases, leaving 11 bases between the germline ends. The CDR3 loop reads CATSRDFDRPYEQYF. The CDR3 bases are TGTGCCACCAGCAGAGATTTCGACAGGCCCTACGAGCAGTACTTC.

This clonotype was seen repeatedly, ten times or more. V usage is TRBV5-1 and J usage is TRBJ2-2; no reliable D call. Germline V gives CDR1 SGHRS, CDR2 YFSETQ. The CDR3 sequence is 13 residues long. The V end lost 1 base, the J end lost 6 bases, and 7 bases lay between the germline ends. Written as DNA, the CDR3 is TGCGCCAGCAGCTTGATTCCCCCCGGGGAGCTGTTTTTT. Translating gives CASSLIPPGELFF.

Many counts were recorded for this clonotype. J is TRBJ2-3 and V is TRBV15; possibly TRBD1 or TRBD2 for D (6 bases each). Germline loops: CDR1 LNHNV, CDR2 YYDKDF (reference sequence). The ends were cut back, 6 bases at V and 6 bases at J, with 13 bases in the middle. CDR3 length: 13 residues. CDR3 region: CATSVGGGDTQYF. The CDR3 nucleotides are TGTGCCACCAGTGTGGGGGGCGGGGATACGCAGTATTTT.

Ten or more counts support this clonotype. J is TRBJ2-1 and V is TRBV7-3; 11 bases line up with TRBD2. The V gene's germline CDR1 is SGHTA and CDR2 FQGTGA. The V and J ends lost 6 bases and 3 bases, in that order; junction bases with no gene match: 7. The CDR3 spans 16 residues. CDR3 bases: TGTGCCAGCAGTAAACGAGGGACTAGCGGCTACAATGAGCAGTTCTTC. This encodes CASSKRGTSGYNEQFF.

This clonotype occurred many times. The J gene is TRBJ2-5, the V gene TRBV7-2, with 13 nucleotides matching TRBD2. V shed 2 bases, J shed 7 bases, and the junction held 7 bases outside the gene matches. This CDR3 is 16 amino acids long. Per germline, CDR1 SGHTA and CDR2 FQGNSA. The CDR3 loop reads CASSLSTSGGEWTQYF. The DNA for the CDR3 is TGTGCCAGCAGCTTAAGCACTAGCGGGGGGGAGTGGACCCAGTACTTC.

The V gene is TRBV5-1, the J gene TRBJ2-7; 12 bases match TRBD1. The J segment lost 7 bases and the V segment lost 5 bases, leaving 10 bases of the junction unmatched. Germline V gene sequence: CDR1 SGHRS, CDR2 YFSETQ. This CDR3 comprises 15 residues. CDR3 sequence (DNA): TGCGCCAGCAGTCATCCGGGACAGGGGGCGGGTGAGCAGTACTTC. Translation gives CASSHPGQGAGEQYF.

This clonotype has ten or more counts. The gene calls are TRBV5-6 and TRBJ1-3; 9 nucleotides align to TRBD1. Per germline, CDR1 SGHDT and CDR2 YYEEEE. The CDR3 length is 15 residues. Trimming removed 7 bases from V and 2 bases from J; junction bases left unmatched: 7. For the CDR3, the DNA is TGTGCCAGCGGAGGACAGGGGAAGGCTGGAAACACCATATATTTT. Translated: CASGGQGKAGNTIYF.

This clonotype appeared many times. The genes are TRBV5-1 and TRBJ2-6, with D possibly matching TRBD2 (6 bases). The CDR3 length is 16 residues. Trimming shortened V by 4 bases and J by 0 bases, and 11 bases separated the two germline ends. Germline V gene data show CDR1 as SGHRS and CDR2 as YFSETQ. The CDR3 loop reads CASSPEGLSGANVLTF. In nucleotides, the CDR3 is TGCGCCAGCAGCCCGGAGGGGCTCTCTGGGGCCAACGTCCTGACTTTC.

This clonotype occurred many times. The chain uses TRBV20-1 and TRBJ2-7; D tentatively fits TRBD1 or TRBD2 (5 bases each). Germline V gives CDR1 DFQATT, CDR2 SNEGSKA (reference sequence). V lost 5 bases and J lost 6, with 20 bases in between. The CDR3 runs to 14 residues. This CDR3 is CSARKAGWEFEQYF. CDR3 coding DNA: TGCAGTGCTCGGAAGGCAGGGTGGGAGTTCGAGCAGTACTTC.

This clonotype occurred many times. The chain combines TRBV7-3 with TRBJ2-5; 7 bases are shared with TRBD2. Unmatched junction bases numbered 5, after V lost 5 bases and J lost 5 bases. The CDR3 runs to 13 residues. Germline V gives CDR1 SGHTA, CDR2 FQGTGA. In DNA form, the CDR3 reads TGTGCCAGCAGCAAGGGGAGGGACGAGACCCAGTACTTC. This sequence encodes CASSKGRDETQYF.

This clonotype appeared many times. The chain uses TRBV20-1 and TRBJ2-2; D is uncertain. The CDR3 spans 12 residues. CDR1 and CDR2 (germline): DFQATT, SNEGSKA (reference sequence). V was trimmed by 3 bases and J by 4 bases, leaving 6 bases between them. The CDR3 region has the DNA TGCAGTGCTAGTGGGGTCACCGGGGAGCTGTTTTTT. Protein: CSASGVTGELFF.

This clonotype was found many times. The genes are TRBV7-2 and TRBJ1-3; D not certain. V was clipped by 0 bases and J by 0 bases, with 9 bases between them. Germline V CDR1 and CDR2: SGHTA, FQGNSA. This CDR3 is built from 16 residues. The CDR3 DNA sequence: TGTGCCAGCAGCTTAGCCGGTCGGAACTCTGGAAACACCATATATTTT. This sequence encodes CASSLAGRNSGNTIYF.

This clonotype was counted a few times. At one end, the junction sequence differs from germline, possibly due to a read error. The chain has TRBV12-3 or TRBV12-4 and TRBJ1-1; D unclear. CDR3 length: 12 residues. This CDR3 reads CASKSAAQAEVF. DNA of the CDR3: TGTGCCAGCAAATCTGCCGCCCAGGCCGAAGTCTTT.

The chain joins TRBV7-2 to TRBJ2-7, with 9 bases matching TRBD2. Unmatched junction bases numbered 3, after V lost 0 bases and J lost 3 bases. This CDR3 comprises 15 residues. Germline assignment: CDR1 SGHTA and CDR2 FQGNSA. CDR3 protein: CASSLASGGSYEQYF. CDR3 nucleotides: TGTGCCAGCAGCTTAGCTAGCGGGGGTAGCTACGAGCAGTACTTC.